These T cell receptor beta chains were read from a single sample in a study of response to subunit inactivated influenza vaccine. MiXCR, run by TCRdb on the RT-PCR reads, gives a single entry per CDR3 protein. The sample holds under 750,000 distinct CDR3 sequences, 10% to 15% seen once. Sequenced material: PBMCs from blood, taken on the day of vaccination. The receptor source for this set is a man aged 50 or older who received an inactivated influenza vaccine. CDR3s include the opening cysteine and the closing phenylalanine or tryptophan. Each record gives: V gene, CDR3 protein.

TRBV6-2/TRBV6-3 | CASGDVGHRNTEAFF
TRBV5-1 | CASSLSAAQEKLFF
TRBV20-1 | CSAARTSASTDTQYF
TRBV24-1 | CATSDTDRGRYTGELFF
TRBV10-3 | CATTDGQERPGELFF
TRBV20-1 | CSARGGGSSGANVLTF
TRBV5-1 | CASSLSGQNIQYF
TRBV12-3/TRBV12-4 | CASINGANTDTQYF
TRBV6-2/TRBV6-3 | CASTPTGTGHNSPLHF
TRBV29-1 | CSVTLGLGEQYF
TRBV7-3 | CASSSRTFAAQFF